The 21 T cell receptor beta chains below come from one sample, sequenced in a study of CD8+CD57+ T cells in acquired aplastic anemia. Profiles of TCR beta VDJ and CDR3 were generated from a genomic DNA template. TCRdb re-called the reads with MiXCR, one entry per CDR3 protein. The sample lists 150,000 to 200,000 distinct CDR3 sequences, around 48% seen once, with around 1% in the top ten. An expansion of CD8+CD57+ cells by flow cytometry had been shown in patients chosen for sequencing. Sequencing was performed on sorted CD4+, CD8+, or CD8+CD57+ T cells (not recorded which) from PBMCs. These TCRs come from a human donor with aplastic anemia.

This clonotype appeared many times. The chain has TRBV12-3 or TRBV12-4 and TRBJ2-7, with TRBD2 matching over 10 bases. The CDR3 consists of 15 residues. Trimming removed 5 bases from V and 6 bases from J; junction bases left unmatched: 10. The CDR3 DNA is TGTGCCAGCAGTGCCGGACTAGCGGCTGGCATCGAGCAGTACTTC. Translated: CASSAGLAAGIEQYF.

The chain carries TRBV6-1 and TRBJ2-2; possible D gene TRBD2, 5 bases. V lost 10 bases to trimming and J lost 2 bases, with 17 bases between them. Germline CDR1 is MNHNS and CDR2 is SASEGT. This CDR3 region has 15 residues. The CDR3 here is CATSIRTGNTGELFF. DNA of the CDR3: TGTGCCACCTCCATTCGGACTGGTAACACCGGGGAGCTGTTTTTT.

J is TRBJ1-1 and V is TRBV27; possibly TRBD1 for D (5 bases). The germline V gene has CDR1 MNHEY and CDR2 SMNVEV (reference sequence). Trimming took off 5 bases at V and 1 base at J, with 17 bases between the two ends. The CDR3 is 16 amino acids. The CDR3 loop is CASSVMRGVGNTEAFF. CDR3 sequence (DNA): TGTGCCAGCAGTGTAATGAGAGGGGTCGGGAACACTGAAGCTTTCTTT.

Note on this clonotype: Germline is not matched at one junction end, which may reflect a read error. The chain carries TRBV7-3 and TRBJ2-7, with 7 nucleotides matching TRBD1. CDR3 size: 14 residues. Germline V gene data show CDR1 as SGHTA and CDR2 as FQGTGA. CDR3 DNA: TGTGCCAGCAGTTTAACCCGGACAGGCTACGAGCAGTACTTC. As protein: CASSLTRTGYEQYF.

The chain links TRBV25-1 to TRBJ2-2; 7 bases align to TRBD2. The CDR3 is 19 amino acids. CDR1 and CDR2 from the germline V gene are MGHDK and SYGVNS. The junction had 14 bases not matched to a gene; V was cut back by 3 bases and J by 1 base. The chain's CDR3 is CASSDPHTLAEKNTGELFF. The CDR3 coding sequence is TGTGCCAGCAGTGACCCCCATACCCTAGCGGAGAAGAACACCGGGGAGCTGTTTTTT.

In the case of this clonotype: With a much larger clone just one base away, this may be a read error. The chain joins TRBV5-6 to TRBJ2-1; maybe TRBD2 (6 bases). The CDR3 is 13 amino acids. In germline, CDR1 is SGHDT, CDR2 YYEEEE. The CDR3 DNA reads as TGTGCCTGCAGCCCCCCTTCCGAGGGAGGGCAGTTCTTC. It codes for CACSPPSEGGQFF.

This clonotype was detected only once. The gene calls are TRBV5-1 and TRBJ2-3, with 7 bases identical to TRBD1. This CDR3 is built from 14 residues. With V trimmed by 4 bases and J by 3 bases, 5 bases remained unmatched. Per germline, CDR1 SGHRS and CDR2 YFSETQ. The DNA of the CDR3 is TGCGCCAGCAGCACGGGACAGCTTACAGATACGCAGTATTTT. This sequence encodes CASSTGQLTDTQYF.

The rearrangement uses TRBV24-1 and TRBJ2-1; 9 positions agree with TRBD2. With 2 bases clipped from V and 9 bases from J, the junction kept 16 bases outside the gene matches. The CDR3 is 18 amino acids. The germline V gene encodes CDR1 KGHDR and CDR2 SFDVKD. CDR3 amino acids: CATSDSTGTSTGRGEQFF. Here the CDR3 DNA reads TGTGCCACCAGTGATTCGACCGGGACTAGCACCGGACGTGGTGAGCAGTTCTTC.

This clonotype turned up a few times. The chain is built from TRBV10-3 and TRBJ1-2, with TRBD1 as a possible D gene (5 bases). This CDR3 contains 12 residues. Germline-derived CDR1 and CDR2 are ENHRY and SYGVKD. CDR3 sequence: CAAGGVDYGYTF. CDR3 bases: TGTGCTGCCGGGGGTGTGGACTATGGCTACACCTTC.

V is TRBV19 and J is TRBJ2-7; 8 nucleotides agree with TRBD1. This CDR3 is built from 14 residues. Unmatched junction bases numbered 7, after V lost 6 bases and J lost 3 bases. Germline V gene sequence: CDR1 LNHDA, CDR2 SQIVND (reference sequence). DNA of the CDR3: TGTGCCAGTAGGACACAGGGGGTGATCTACGAGCAGTACTTC. Encoded protein: CASRTQGVIYEQYF.

This clonotype was seen a few times. The chain carries TRBV10-3 and TRBJ1-2; D might be TRBD1 (6 bases). Germline values: CDR1 ENHRY, CDR2 SYGVKD. This CDR3 is built from 14 residues. V lost 3 bases and J 4 bases, leaving 12 bases between the germline ends. The DNA of the CDR3 is TGTGCCATCAGTGACTCAACAGGGTCCTATGGCTACACCTTC. This gives the protein CAISDSTGSYGYTF.

The CDR3 sequence is CASSLHKNEKLFF. The CDR3 DNA sequence: TGTGCCAGCAGCCTCCACAAGAATGAAAAACTGTTTTTT. The rearrangement uses TRBV11-3 and TRBJ1-4; D gene ambiguous. The CDR3 runs to 13 residues. Germline V gives CDR1 SGHNT, CDR2 YENEEA. Trimming removed 5 bases from V and 5 bases from J, with 9 bases in between.

This clonotype was recorded many times. The chain couples TRBV7-9 to TRBJ1-1; 7 bases align to TRBD1. Losses at the gene ends were 5 bases for V and 2 bases for J; bases not matched to a gene: 8. Germline V lookup: CDR1 SEHNR, CDR2 FQNEAQ (reference sequence). This CDR3 comprises 15 residues. CDR3 DNA sequence: TGTGCCAGCAGCCCCAACAGGGGCGGTAACACTGAAGCTTTCTTT. Translating it yields CASSPNRGGNTEAFF.

This sequence joins TRBV7-9 and TRBJ2-6; D remains unclear. From germline, CDR1 is SEHNR and CDR2 FQNEAQ (reference sequence). The CDR3 spans 13 residues. V shed 5 bases and J shed 4 bases, with 6 bases lying between them. The CDR3 DNA is TGTGCCAGCAGCCCCCCGGGGGCCAACGTCCTGACTTTC. Translating it yields CASSPPGANVLTF.

The V and J genes are TRBV10-3 and TRBJ2-5, with TRBD1 as a possible D gene (5 bases). Germline V lookup: CDR1 ENHRY, CDR2 SYGVKD. The CDR3 extends over 14 amino acids. Trimming cost V 6 bases and J 4 bases, with 15 bases left between them. This CDR3 reads CAIRGTTGVETQYF. DNA for the CDR3: TGTGCCATCAGGGGAACTACAGGCGTAGAGACCCAGTACTTC.

This clonotype was detected ten times or more. Mismatch with germline at one junction end may stem from a read error. The V and J genes are TRBV19 and TRBJ1-1, with 8 nucleotides matching TRBD1. The CDR3 extends over 13 amino acids. Germline V lookup: CDR1 LNHDA, CDR2 SQIVND (reference sequence). The CDR3 loop reads CASSPRTGQVLIF. CDR3 bases: TGTGCCAGTAGTCCTCGGACAGGGCAGGTATTAATCTTT. The full variable domain, in which reference TRBV19 and TRBJ1-1 provide the parts outside the CDR3, is DGGITQSPKYLFRKEGQNVTLSCEQNLNHDAMYWYRQDPGQGLRLIYYSQIVNDFQKGDIAEGYSVSREKKESFPLTVTSAQKNPTAFYLCASSPRTGQVLIFGQGTRLTVV.

The chain links TRBV7-8 to TRBJ2-7, with 11 nucleotides matching TRBD2. The CDR3 has 16 amino acids. J was trimmed by 0 bases and V by 1 base; bases with no gene match: 2. The germline V gene encodes CDR1 SGHVS and CDR2 FQNEAQ. The CDR3 protein is CASSLGLAGSSYEQYF. In DNA form, the CDR3 reads TGTGCCAGCAGCTTAGGACTAGCGGGGAGCTCCTACGAGCAGTACTTC.

This clonotype appeared many times. This rearrangement joins TRBV10-3 to TRBJ1-3, with D uncertain. Trimming pared 3 bases from V and 1 base from J, leaving 7 bases between. The CDR3 length is 14 residues. CDR1 and CDR2 (germline): ENHRY, SYGVKD. CDR3 coding DNA: TGTGCCATCAGTGAAAGTGAATCTGGAAACACCATATATTTT. As protein: CAISESESGNTIYF.

This clonotype occurred many times. The chain recombines TRBV9 with TRBJ1-5; D may be TRBD1 (6 bases). With 0 bases removed from V and 2 bases from J, the gap between germline ends came to 12 bases. Germline assignment: CDR1 SGDLS and CDR2 YYNGEE. The CDR3 contains 16 residues. The CDR3 protein is CASSVGAGEGNQPQHF. The CDR3 DNA reads TGTGCCAGCAGCGTAGGAGCAGGGGAAGGCAATCAGCCCCAGCATTTT.

This chain uses TRBV6-5 with TRBJ2-7; no clear D gene. The CDR3 consists of 13 residues. Germline CDR1 is MNHEY and CDR2 is SVGAGI. Between the trimmed V and J ends, which lost 2 bases and 0 bases, there was a span of 5 bases. The CDR3: CASSYPGSYEQYF. In nucleotides, the CDR3 is TGTGCCAGCAGTTACCCTGGCTCCTACGAGCAGTACTTC.

This chain uses TRBV20-1 with TRBJ2-7; D gene unclear. Germline-derived CDR1 and CDR2 are DFQATT and SNEGSKA (reference sequence). The CDR3 runs to 15 residues. The V end was cut by 0 bases, the J end by 0 bases, with 12 bases between. DNA for the CDR3: TGCAGTGCTAGAGATCCAGCGAAGAACTCCTACGAGCAGTACTTC. This translates into CSARDPAKNSYEQYF.